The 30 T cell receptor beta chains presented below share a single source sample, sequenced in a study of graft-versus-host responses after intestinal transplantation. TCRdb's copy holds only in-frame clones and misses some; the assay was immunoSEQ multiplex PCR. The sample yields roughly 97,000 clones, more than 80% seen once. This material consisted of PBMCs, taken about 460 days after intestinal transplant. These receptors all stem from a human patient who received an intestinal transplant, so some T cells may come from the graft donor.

The CDR3 is CASSPQQWSADTQYF. Written as DNA, the CDR3 is TGTGCCAGCTCACCACAACAATGGAGCGCAGATACGCAGTATTTT. The chain links TRBV18 to TRBJ2-3; no firm D call. Germline V lookup: CDR1 KGHSH, CDR2 LQKENI. The CDR3 is 15 residues long. Between the trimmed V and J ends, which lost 1 base and 4 bases, there was a span of 12 bases.

The CDR3 DNA sequence: TGTGCCAGCAGTCCAACCGGGGGAAGCTCCTACGAGCAGTACTTC. Protein product: CASSPTGGSSYEQYF. The rearrangement joins TRBV7-6 to TRBJ2-7, with a possible D match to TRBD2 (6 bases). CDR1 is SGHVS and CDR2 is FNYEAQ in the germline V gene. The CDR3 totals 15 residues. Trimming stripped 6 bases from V and 0 bases from J, with 15 bases between.

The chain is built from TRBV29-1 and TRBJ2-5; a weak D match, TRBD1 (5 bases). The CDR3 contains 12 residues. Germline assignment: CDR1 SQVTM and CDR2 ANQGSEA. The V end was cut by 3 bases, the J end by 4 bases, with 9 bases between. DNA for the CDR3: TGCAGCGTTGAGCCAGGGCGAGAGACCCAGTACTTC. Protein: CSVEPGRETQYF.

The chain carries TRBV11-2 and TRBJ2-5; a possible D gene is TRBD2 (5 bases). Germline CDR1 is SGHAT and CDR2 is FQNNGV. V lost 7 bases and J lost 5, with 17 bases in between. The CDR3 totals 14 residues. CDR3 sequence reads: CASTSFVDWETQYF. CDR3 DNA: TGTGCCAGCACCTCTTTCGTGGACTGGGAGACCCAGTACTTC.

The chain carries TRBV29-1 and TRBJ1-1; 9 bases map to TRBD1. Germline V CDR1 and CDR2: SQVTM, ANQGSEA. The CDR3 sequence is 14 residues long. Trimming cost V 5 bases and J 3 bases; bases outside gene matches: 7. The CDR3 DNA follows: TGCAGCGTTTGGGAACAGGGGGCCTACACTGAAGCTTTCTTT. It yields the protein CSVWEQGAYTEAFF.

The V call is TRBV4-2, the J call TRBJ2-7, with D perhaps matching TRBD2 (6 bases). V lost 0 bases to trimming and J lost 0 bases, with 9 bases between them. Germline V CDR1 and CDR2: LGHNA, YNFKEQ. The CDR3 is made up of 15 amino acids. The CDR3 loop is CASSQEGLSSYEQYF. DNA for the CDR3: TGTGCCAGCAGCCAAGAGGGACTGAGCTCCTACGAGCAGTACTTC.

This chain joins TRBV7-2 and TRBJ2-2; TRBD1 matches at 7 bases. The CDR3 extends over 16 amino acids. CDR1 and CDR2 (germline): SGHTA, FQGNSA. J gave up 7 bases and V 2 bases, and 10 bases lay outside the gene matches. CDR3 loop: CASSLRFGRGIGELFF. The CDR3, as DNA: TGTGCCAGCAGCTTACGGTTCGGCAGGGGGATCGGGGAGCTGTTTTTT.

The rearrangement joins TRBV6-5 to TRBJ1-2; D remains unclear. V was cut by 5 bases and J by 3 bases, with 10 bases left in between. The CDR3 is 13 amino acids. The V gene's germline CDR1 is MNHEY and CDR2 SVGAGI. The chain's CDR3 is CASSEPGYYGYTF. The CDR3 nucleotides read TGTGCCAGCAGTGAGCCGGGGTACTATGGCTACACCTTC.

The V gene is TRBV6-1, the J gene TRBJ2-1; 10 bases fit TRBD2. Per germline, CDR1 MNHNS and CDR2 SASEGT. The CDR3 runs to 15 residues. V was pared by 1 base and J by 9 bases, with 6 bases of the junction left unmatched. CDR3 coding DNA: TGTGCCAGCAGTGAAGACAGCGGGGGGGCTGGTGAGCAGTTCTTC. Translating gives CASSEDSGGAGEQFF.

For the CDR3, the DNA is TGTGCCAGCAGCTTTAGGGACAGCGACGAGCAGTACTTC. Protein: CASSFRDSDEQYF. The chain has TRBV5-5 and TRBJ2-7; 7 bases align to TRBD1. V gave up 2 bases and J gave up 5 bases; unmatched junction bases: 4. Germline V CDR1 and CDR2: SGHKS, YYEKEE (reference sequence). The CDR3 is made up of 13 amino acids.

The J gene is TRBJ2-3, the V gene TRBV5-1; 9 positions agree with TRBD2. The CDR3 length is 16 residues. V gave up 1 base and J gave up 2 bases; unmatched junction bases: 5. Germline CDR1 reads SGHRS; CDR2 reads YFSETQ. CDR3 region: CASSLILAGHTDTQYF. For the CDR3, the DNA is TGCGCCAGCAGCTTGATCCTAGCGGGGCACACAGATACGCAGTATTTT.

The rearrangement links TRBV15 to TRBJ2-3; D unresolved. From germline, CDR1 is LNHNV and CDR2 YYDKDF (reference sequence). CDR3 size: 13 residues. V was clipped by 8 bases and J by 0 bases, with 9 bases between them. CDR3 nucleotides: TGTGCCACCGCTACGCGCAGCACAGATACGCAGTATTTT. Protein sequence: CATATRSTDTQYF.

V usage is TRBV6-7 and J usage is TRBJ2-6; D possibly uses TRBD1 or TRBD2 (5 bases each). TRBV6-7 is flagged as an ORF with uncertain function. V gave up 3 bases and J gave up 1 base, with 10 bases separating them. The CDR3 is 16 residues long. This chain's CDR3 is CASSYQGGSGANVLTF. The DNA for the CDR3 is TGTGCCAGCAGTTATCAGGGCGGGTCTGGGGCCAACGTCCTGACTTTC.

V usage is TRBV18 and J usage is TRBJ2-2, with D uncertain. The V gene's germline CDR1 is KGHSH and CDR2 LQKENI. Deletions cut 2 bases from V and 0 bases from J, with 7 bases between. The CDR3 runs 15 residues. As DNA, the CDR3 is TGTGCCAGCTCACCATGGGCAGCGAACACCGGGGAGCTGTTTTTT. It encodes CASSPWAANTGELFF. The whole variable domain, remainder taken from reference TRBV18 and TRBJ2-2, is NAGVMQNPRHLVRRRGQEARLRCSPMKGHSHVYWYRQLPEEGLKFMVYLQKENIIDESGMPKERFSAEFPKEGPSILRIQQVVRGDSAAYFCASSPWAANTGELFFGEGSRLTVL.

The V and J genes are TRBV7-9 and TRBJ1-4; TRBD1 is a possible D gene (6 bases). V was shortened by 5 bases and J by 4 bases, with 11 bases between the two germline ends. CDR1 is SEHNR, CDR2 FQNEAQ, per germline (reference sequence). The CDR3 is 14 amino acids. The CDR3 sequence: CASSPGQYNEKLFF. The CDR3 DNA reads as TGTGCCAGCAGCCCAGGACAGTATAATGAAAAACTGTTTTTT.

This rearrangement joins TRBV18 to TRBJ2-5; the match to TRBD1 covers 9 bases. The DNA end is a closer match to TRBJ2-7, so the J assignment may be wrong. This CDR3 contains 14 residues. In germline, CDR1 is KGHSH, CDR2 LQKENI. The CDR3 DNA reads TGTGCCAGCTCACCACCGGGACAGGGCTACGAGCAGTACTTC. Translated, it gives CASSPPGQGYEQYF.

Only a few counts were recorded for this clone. CDR3 nucleotides: TGTGCCAGCAGCTTAGAAGCAGGGGAAGCTTTCTTT. Protein product: CASSLEAGEAFF. The rearrangement uses TRBV13 and TRBJ1-1; D is possibly TRBD1 (5 bases). CDR3 length equals 12 residues. Deletions cut 1 base from V and 8 bases from J, with 8 bases between. Germline loops: CDR1 PRHDT, CDR2 FYEKMQ (reference sequence).

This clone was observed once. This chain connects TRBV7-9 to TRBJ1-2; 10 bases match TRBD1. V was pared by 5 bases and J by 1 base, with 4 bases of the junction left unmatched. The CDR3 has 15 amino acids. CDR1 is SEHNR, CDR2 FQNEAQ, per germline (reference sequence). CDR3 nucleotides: TGTGCCAGCAGCCCTCGGACAGGGGGTAACTATGGCTACACCTTC. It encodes CASSPRTGGNYGYTF.

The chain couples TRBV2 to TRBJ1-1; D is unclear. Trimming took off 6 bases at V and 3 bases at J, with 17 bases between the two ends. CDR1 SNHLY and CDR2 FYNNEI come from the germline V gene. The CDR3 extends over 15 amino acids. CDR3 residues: CASSVYLVSDTEAFF. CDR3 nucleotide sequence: TGTGCCAGCAGCGTATACTTGGTTTCGGACACTGAAGCTTTCTTT.

The chain's CDR3 is CSVAPGGTYEQYF. CDR3 sequence (DNA): TGCAGCGTTGCCCCCGGCGGGACCTACGAGCAGTACTTC. The chain employs TRBV29-1 and TRBJ2-7, with a tentative D call TRBD2 (6 bases). Per germline, CDR1 SQVTM and CDR2 ANQGSEA. V was clipped by 4 bases and J by 2 bases, with 12 bases between them. The CDR3 totals 13 residues.

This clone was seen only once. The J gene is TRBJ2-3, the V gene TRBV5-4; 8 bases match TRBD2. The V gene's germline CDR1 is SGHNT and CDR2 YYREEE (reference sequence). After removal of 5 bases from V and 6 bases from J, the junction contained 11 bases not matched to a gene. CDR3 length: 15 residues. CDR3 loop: CASSVPGGSGDTQYF. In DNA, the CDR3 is TGTGCCAGCAGTGTCCCGGGGGGGTCAGGGGATACGCAGTATTTT.

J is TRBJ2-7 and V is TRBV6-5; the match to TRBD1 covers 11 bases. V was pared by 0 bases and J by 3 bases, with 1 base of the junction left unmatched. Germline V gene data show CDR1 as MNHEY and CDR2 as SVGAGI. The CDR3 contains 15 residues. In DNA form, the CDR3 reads TGTGCCAGCAGTTACTCGGGACAGGGGGGCTACGAGCAGTACTTC. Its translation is CASSYSGQGGYEQYF.

Here the CDR3 DNA reads TGTGCCAGCAGCTTGTTTATCGTCCCATTCGGCTACACCTTC. The encoded protein is CASSLFIVPFGYTF. This rearrangement joins TRBV5-8 to TRBJ1-2, with no clear D. The V gene's germline CDR1 is SGHTS and CDR2 YDEGEE. V lost 1 base and J lost 8, with 15 bases in between. The CDR3 is made up of 14 amino acids.

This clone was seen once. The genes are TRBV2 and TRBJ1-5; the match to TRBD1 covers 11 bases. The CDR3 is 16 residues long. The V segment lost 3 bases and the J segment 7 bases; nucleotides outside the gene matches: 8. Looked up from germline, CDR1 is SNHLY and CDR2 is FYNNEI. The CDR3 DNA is TGTGCCAGCAGTGACGTTACGGACAGGGGGCGGCAGCCCCAGCATTTT. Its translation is CASSDVTDRGRQPQHF. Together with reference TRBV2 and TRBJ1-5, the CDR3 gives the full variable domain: EPEVTQTPSHQVTQMGQEVILRCVPISNHLYFYWYRQILGQKVEFLVSFYNNEISEKSEIFDDQFSVERPDGSNFTLKIRSTKLEDSAMYFCASSDVTDRGRQPQHFGDGTRLSIL.

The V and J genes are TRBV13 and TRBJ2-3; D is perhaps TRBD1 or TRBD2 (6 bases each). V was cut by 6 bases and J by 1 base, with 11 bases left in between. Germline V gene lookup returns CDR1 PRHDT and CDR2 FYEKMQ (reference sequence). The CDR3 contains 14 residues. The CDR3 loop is CASRTGARTDTQYF. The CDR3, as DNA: TGTGCCAGCAGGACGGGGGCGCGCACAGATACGCAGTATTTT.

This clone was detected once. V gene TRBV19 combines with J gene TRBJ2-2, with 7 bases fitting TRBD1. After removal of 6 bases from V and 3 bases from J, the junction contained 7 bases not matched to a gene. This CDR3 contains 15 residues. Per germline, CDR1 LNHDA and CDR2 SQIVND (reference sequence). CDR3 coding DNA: TGTGCCAGTAGGGGTAGGGGGCGAGACACCGGGGAGCTGTTTTTT. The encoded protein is CASRGRGRDTGELFF. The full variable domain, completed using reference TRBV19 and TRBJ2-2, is DGGITQSPKYLFRKEGQNVTLSCEQNLNHDAMYWYRQDPGQGLRLIYYSQIVNDFQKGDIAEGYSVSREKKESFPLTVTSAQKNPTAFYLCASRGRGRDTGELFFGEGSRLTVL.

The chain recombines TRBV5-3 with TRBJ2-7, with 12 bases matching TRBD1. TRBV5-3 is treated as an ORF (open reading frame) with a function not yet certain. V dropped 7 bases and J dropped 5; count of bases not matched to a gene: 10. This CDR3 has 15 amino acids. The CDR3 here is CARQPGTGGVHEQYF. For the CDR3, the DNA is TGTGCCAGACAACCCGGGACAGGGGGCGTCCACGAGCAGTACTTC.

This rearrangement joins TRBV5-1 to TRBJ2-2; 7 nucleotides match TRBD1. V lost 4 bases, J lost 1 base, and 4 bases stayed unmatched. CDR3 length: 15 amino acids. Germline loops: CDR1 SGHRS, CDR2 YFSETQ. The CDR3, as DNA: TGCGCCAGCAGCAGCCGGACAGGGAACACCGGGGAGCTGTTTTTT. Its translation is CASSSRTGNTGELFF.

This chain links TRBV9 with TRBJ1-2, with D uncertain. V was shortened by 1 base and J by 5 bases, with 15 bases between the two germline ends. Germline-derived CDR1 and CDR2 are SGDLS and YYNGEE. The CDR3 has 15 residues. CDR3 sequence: CASSVFQDGTYGYTF. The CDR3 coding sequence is TGTGCCAGCAGCGTATTTCAGGACGGCACTTATGGCTACACCTTC.

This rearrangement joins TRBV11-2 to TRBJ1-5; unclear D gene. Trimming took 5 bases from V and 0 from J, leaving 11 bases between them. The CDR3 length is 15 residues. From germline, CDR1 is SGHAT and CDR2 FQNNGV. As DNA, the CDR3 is TGTGCCAGCAGCCCCAGGCCAGATAGCAATCAGCCCCAGCATTTT. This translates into CASSPRPDSNQPQHF.